In this sample, the clone carrying this T cell receptor (beta chain) turned up a few times. Authors' processing steps: It was from reference gene primer amplification that nucleated cell counts were estimated. This table comes from immunoSEQ multiplex PCR, and its TCRdb copy is limited to in-frame clones, with some not included. Clone size and the V and J calls come from that table; the DNA yielded D and trimming. The sample has 150,000 to 200,000 clones; approximately 80% are singletons. The data originate from a study of blood T cell repertoires in COVID-19. V gave up 7 bases and J gave up 4 bases, with 13 bases separating them. This CDR3 region has 13 residues.

The sequence was collected from a man in his 60s who had been exposed to COVID-19. The chain recombines TRBV12-3 or TRBV12-4 with TRBJ1-1; weak D call: TRBD1 (5 bases). Sequencing input: PBMCs or T cells enriched from blood (not recorded which). The CDR3 nucleotides are TGTGCCAGCACCGCCAGGGAGGGCACTGAAGCTTTCTTT. This translates into CASTAREGTEAFF.